The subject of this entry is one TCR beta chain. MiXCR was run by TCRdb on the 5' RACE reads, yielding one entry per CDR3 protein. Of 300,000 or so distinct CDR3 sequences detected, roughly 13% appear once; the ten largest clones hold 0.4% to 0.55%. The CDR3 is made up of 15 amino acids. From germline, CDR1 is SEHNR and CDR2 FQNEAQ (reference sequence). With 6 bases clipped from V and 2 bases from J, the junction kept 7 bases outside the gene matches. This sample was taken from a study of T cells after yellow fever vaccination. The origin of this receptor is a man aged 30-40 years who received the YFV17D yellow fever vaccine. The sample here was CD4+ T cells sorted from PBMCs, taken 45 days after the yellow fever booster vaccination. The rearrangement links TRBV7-9 to TRBJ2-5; TRBD2 aligns across 9 bases. The CDR3 region has the DNA TGTGCCAGCAGGCATAGCGGGGGTGGACAAGAGACCCAGTACTTC. This gives the protein CASRHSGGGQETQYF.